Shown below are 23 T cell receptor beta chains from a single sample sequenced in a study of cytomegalovirus exposure and HLA in healthy donors. 13 Jbeta primers and 60 Vbeta primers were used for the PCR. Sequencing used immunoSEQ multiplex PCR; TCRdb keeps in-frame clones, though not all of them. The sample comprises 120,000 or so clones, 75% to 90% of which are singletons, and 2% to 2.5% rests with the top ten. The specimen sequenced was PBMCs. The receptors shown here come from a man aged 30 to 45 in good health and CMV-seronegative.

In this sample, this clone turned up a few times. The chain joins TRBV19 to TRBJ1-2; D is uncertain. The V and J ends lost 5 bases and 4 bases respectively, with 5 bases between them. The CDR3 is 11 amino acids. Germline-derived CDR1 and CDR2 are LNHDA and SQIVND (reference sequence). The CDR3 here is CASSSSYGYTF. DNA for the CDR3: TGTGCCAGTAGTTCCAGCTATGGCTACACCTTC.

This clone was picked up a small number of times. The J gene is TRBJ1-6, the V gene TRBV28, with a tentative D call TRBD1 (6 bases). The CDR3 extends over 14 amino acids. V shed 2 bases and J shed 11 bases, with 13 bases lying between them. Germline-derived CDR1 and CDR2 are MDHEN and SYDVKM. Here the CDR3 reads CASSLDRPNTPLHF. CDR3 coding DNA: TGTGCCAGCAGTTTAGACAGGCCGAACACACCCCTCCACTTT.

The chain joins TRBV7-2 to TRBJ2-3; tentative D call: TRBD1 (6 bases). The germline V gene has CDR1 SGHTA and CDR2 FQGNSA. This CDR3 comprises 15 residues. V dropped 5 bases and J dropped 2 bases, with 14 bases sitting between them. CDR3 protein: CASSGSQGSTDTQYF. As DNA, the CDR3 is TGTGCCAGCAGCGGTTCCCAGGGGTCCACAGATACGCAGTATTTT.

J is TRBJ2-3 and V is TRBV6-5; possible D gene TRBD1, 5 bases. The germline V gene encodes CDR1 MNHEY and CDR2 SVGAGI. V dropped 0 bases and J dropped 0 bases, with 10 bases sitting between them. The CDR3 covers 16 residues. The CDR3 protein is CASSYSGRTSTDTQYF. In DNA, the CDR3 is TGTGCCAGCAGTTACTCGGGGCGCACTAGCACAGATACGCAGTATTTT.

This rearrangement joins TRBV5-1 to TRBJ2-5; TRBD1 aligns across 7 bases. Germline V gene lookup returns CDR1 SGHRS and CDR2 YFSETQ. The V segment lost 4 bases and the J segment 1 base; nucleotides outside the gene matches: 4. This CDR3 is built from 14 residues. CDR3 amino acids: CASSLGQTQETQYF. CDR3 in DNA: TGCGCCAGCAGCCTGGGACAGACCCAAGAGACCCAGTACTTC.

The V gene is TRBV9, the J gene TRBJ1-2; D possibly corresponds to TRBD1 (6 bases). The CDR3 contains 15 residues. Trimming took 3 bases from V and 0 from J, leaving 12 bases between them. Looked up from germline, CDR1 is SGDLS and CDR2 is YYNGEE. The CDR3 loop reads CASSGGQPTNYGYTF. CDR3 in DNA: TGTGCCAGCAGCGGGGGGCAACCTACTAACTATGGCTACACCTTC.

The chain recombines TRBV25-1 with TRBJ2-2, with D hard to call. Germline V gives CDR1 MGHDK, CDR2 SYGVNS. CDR3 length equals 15 residues. The V end lost 0 bases, the J end lost 9 bases, and 14 bases lay between the germline ends. In nucleotides, the CDR3 is TGTGCCAGCAGTGAATATGGGCAGGATTCAAGGGAGCTGTTTTTT. Translation gives CASSEYGQDSRELFF.

This chain connects TRBV19 to TRBJ1-1, with 8 bases identical to TRBD1. The CDR3 extends over 23 amino acids. Germline-derived CDR1 and CDR2 are LNHDA and SQIVND (reference sequence). The ends lost 5 bases at V and 6 bases at J; junction bases unmatched: 35. The CDR3, as DNA: TGTGCCAGTAGTGGACAGGGACGACCCCCTGAAAAACTACAGGCCTTAAGAGGCGCTGAAGCTTTCTTT. Translation gives CASSGQGRPPEKLQALRGAEAFF. Looking up the rest from reference TRBV19 and TRBJ1-1 gives the full variable domain: DGGITQSPKYLFRKEGQNVTLSCEQNLNHDAMYWYRQDPGQGLRLIYYSQIVNDFQKGDIAEGYSVSREKKESFPLTVTSAQKNPTAFYLCASSGQGRPPEKLQALRGAEAFFGQGTRLTVV.

The genes are TRBV6-1 and TRBJ2-1, with TRBD1 matching 9 bases. V lost 8 bases, J lost 15 bases, and 8 bases stayed unmatched. CDR1 and CDR2 from the germline V gene are MNHNS and SASEGT. The CDR3 contains 11 residues. CDR3 bases: TGTGCCAGCCAGACAGGGGGGTGGATGTTCTTC. It is translated as CASQTGGWMFF.

The chain recombines TRBV5-4 with TRBJ2-6; D perhaps matches TRBD1 (6 bases). Germline CDR1 SGHNT, CDR2 YYREEE (reference sequence). The CDR3 is made up of 14 amino acids. V lost 4 bases to trimming and J lost 11 bases, with 16 bases between them. CDR3 region: CASSPGQPIDVLTF. As DNA, the CDR3 is TGTGCCAGCAGCCCCGGACAGCCCATAGACGTCCTGACTTTC.

V and J are TRBV27 and TRBJ1-1; 7 bases line up with TRBD1. The CDR3 consists of 15 residues. J lost 5 bases, V lost 0 bases, and 6 bases had no gene match. Germline CDR1 reads MNHEY; CDR2 reads SMNVEV (reference sequence). The CDR3 DNA is TGTGCCAGCAGTTTATCGAGGGCAGGGGGGACTGAAGCTTTCTTT. Its protein is CASSLSRAGGTEAFF.

The chain uses TRBV9 and TRBJ2-7; 7 bases map to TRBD1. Germline loops: CDR1 SGDLS, CDR2 YYNGEE. V trimming: 4 bases; J trimming: 1 base; junction bases outside the gene matches: 8. The CDR3 covers 15 residues. The CDR3 loop reads CASSPMGRGSYEQYF. Written as DNA, the CDR3 is TGTGCCAGCAGCCCCATGGGCAGGGGGTCCTACGAGCAGTACTTC. Looking up the rest from reference TRBV9 and TRBJ2-7 gives the full variable domain: DSGVTQTPKHLITATGQRVTLRCSPRSGDLSVYWYQQSLDQGLQFLIQYYNGEERAKGNILERFSAQQFPDLHSELNLSSLELGDSALYFCASSPMGRGSYEQYFGPGTRLTVT.

The genes are TRBV28 and TRBJ1-4; TRBD1 is a possible D gene (6 bases). CDR3 length: 13 residues. The germline CDR1 and CDR2 sequences are MDHEN and SYDVKM. The V and J ends lost 7 bases and 12 bases respectively, with 18 bases between them. CDR3 in amino acids: CASMLTEGGELFF. The DNA of the CDR3 is TGTGCCAGCATGCTAACGGAGGGGGGGGAACTGTTTTTT.

V is TRBV29-1 and J is TRBJ2-7; TRBD1 matches at 7 bases. Germline V CDR1 and CDR2: SQVTM, ANQGSEA. The ends lost 7 bases at V and 2 bases at J; junction bases unmatched: 11. This CDR3 has 14 amino acids. The DNA of the CDR3 is TGCAGCGCCTCCCCCGACAGGGTCGCCTACGAGCAGTACTTC. This translates into CSASPDRVAYEQYF.

This chain connects TRBV28 to TRBJ1-4; D is possibly TRBD1 (6 bases). Germline CDR1 and CDR2: MDHEN and SYDVKM. The CDR3 has 14 amino acids. V was shortened by 5 bases and J by 1 base, with 8 bases between the two germline ends. In DNA, the CDR3 is TGTGCCAGCAGTCAGACAGGAACTAATGAAAAACTGTTTTTT. Amino acids: CASSQTGTNEKLFF. The full variable domain, completed using reference TRBV28 and TRBJ1-4, is DVKVTQSSRYLVKRTGEKVFLECVQDMDHENMFWYRQDPGLGLRLIYFSYDVKMKEKGDIPEGYSVSREKKERFSLILESASTNQTSMYLCASSQTGTNEKLFFGSGTQLSVL.

This clone was detected once. The chain links TRBV6-1 to TRBJ1-4; D not certain. V shed 6 bases and J shed 5 bases, with 16 bases lying between them. CDR1 is MNHNS and CDR2 is SASEGT in the germline V gene. The CDR3 is 15 amino acids. CDR3 region: CASSQQVQLNEKLFF. The CDR3 DNA follows: TGTGCCAGCAGCCAGCAGGTACAGCTGAATGAAAAACTGTTTTTT.

This rearrangement joins TRBV15 to TRBJ1-6, with TRBD1 identical over 7 bases. The V and J ends lost 0 bases and 0 bases, in that order; junction bases with no gene match: 8. CDR1 is LNHNV and CDR2 is YYDKDF in the germline V gene (reference sequence). The CDR3 length is 19 residues. The CDR3 bases are TGTGCCACCAGCAGAGATTCGATGAACAGGGGCTCCTATAATTCACCCCTCCACTTT. Amino acids: CATSRDSMNRGSYNSPLHF.

This clone is a singleton in its sample. This chain uses TRBV7-2 with TRBJ2-3, with D tentatively TRBD1 (6 bases). Trimming stripped 1 base from V and 4 bases from J, with 15 bases between. Germline CDR1 reads SGHTA; CDR2 reads FQGNSA. There are 16 residues in the CDR3. For the CDR3, the DNA is TGTGCCAGCAGCTTAGTGGGGGCAGGGAAGTCAGATACGCAGTATTTT. Translating it yields CASSLVGAGKSDTQYF.

The chain couples TRBV10-3 to TRBJ2-2, with 7 nucleotides matching TRBD2. Trimming cost V 10 bases and J 1 base; bases outside gene matches: 12. The CDR3 sequence is 16 residues long. Looked up from germline, CDR1 is ENHRY and CDR2 is SYGVKD. CDR3 nucleotides: TGTGCCACGGGCCCTGGGGAGCGGGGGAACACCGGGGAGCTGTTTTTT. This translates into CATGPGERGNTGELFF.

The CDR3, as DNA: TGTGCCAGCAGCTTACCCCAGGACACAAGGCAGTACTTC. Amino acid sequence: CASSLPQDTRQYF. J is TRBJ2-7 and V is TRBV7-8; D is perhaps TRBD1 (5 bases). The V end was cut by 2 bases, the J end by 9 bases, with 14 bases between. This CDR3 comprises 13 residues. Germline V gene sequence: CDR1 SGHVS, CDR2 FQNEAQ.

The CDR3 loop is CATSGTRTDTQYF. CDR3 DNA sequence: TGTGCCACCTCCGGGACTAGAACAGATACGCAGTATTTT. The chain links TRBV10-3 to TRBJ2-3; 8 bases match TRBD2. The trim removed 10 bases at V and 3 bases at J, leaving 6 bases unmatched. CDR1 and CDR2 from the germline V gene are ENHRY and SYGVKD. The CDR3 contains 13 residues.

The gene calls are TRBV6-5 and TRBJ2-7, with D perhaps matching TRBD2 (6 bases). Per the germline V gene, CDR1 is MNHEY and CDR2 is SVGAGI. The V end lost 6 bases, the J end lost 2 bases, and 17 bases lay between the germline ends. CDR3 length equals 15 residues. CDR3 bases: TGTGCCAGCAGCCGGCATCCTAGCGAGACCTACGAGCAGTACTTC. Its translation is CASSRHPSETYEQYF.

The rearrangement links TRBV5-1 to TRBJ1-3; possible D gene TRBD1, 6 bases. Deletions cut 0 bases from V and 2 bases from J, with 18 bases between. The CDR3 length is 18 residues. Germline V gene data show CDR1 as SGHRS and CDR2 as YFSETQ. CDR3 region: CASSLAEGTRGPGNTIYF. CDR3 DNA sequence: TGCGCCAGCAGCTTGGCCGAGGGGACCAGGGGCCCTGGAAACACCATATATTTT.